This note documents a single T cell receptor (beta chain) sequence. Its antigen is not identified. This specimen comes from a study of T cell responses to AZD1222 COVID-19 vaccine. About the study: Second doses at about 4 or about 12 weeks were pooled. Overall study results and limits: Most donors were white British and more were female, and clonal diversity was possibly underestimated. A reported finding is that nearly half of spike-specific TCRs target unmutated variant regions.

V was clipped by 0 bases and J by 4 bases, with 12 bases between them. The CDR3 loop spans 15 amino acids. Germline V gene sequence: CDR1 MNHEY, CDR2 SVGEGT. Only in-frame clones appear in the TCRdb table, and some are missing; sequencing was by immunoSEQ multiplex PCR. The sample holds around 97,000 clones, roughly 91% seen once. The source is an adult in good health. The source material was peripheral blood, sampled on day 0 of AZD1222 vaccination. The chain has TRBV6-2 or TRBV6-3 and TRBJ1-1; tentatively, D is TRBD1 (6 bases). The CDR3 coding sequence is TGTGCCAGCAGTTACTCGACGGGGGGCATCACTGAAGCTTTCTTT. It yields the protein CASSYSTGGITEAFF.